Below, 20 T cell receptor beta chains from the same sample are listed, as sequenced in a study of spatial heterogeneity in lung cancer. Time point meaning: sample taken at primary tumor resection. One entry per CDR3 protein, called by TCRdb with MiXCR from the 5' RACE reads. The sample includes approximately 40,000 distinct CDR3 sequences, roughly 8% of them seen just once. The specimen was PBMCs, collected at surgery. Receptors originate from a male donor with early-stage non-small cell lung cancer.

This clonotype was seen repeatedly, ten times or more. V gene TRBV7-8 combines with J gene TRBJ2-4; D may correspond to TRBD1 or TRBD2 (5 bases each). The ends were cut back, 5 bases at V and 0 bases at J, with 23 bases in the middle. The CDR3 has 19 amino acids. Germline values: CDR1 SGHVS, CDR2 FQNEAQ. The CDR3 nucleotides read TGTGCCAGCAGCCCGGGACGGATGACCGGGCCCCTAGCCAAAAACATTCAGTACTTC. This translates into CASSPGRMTGPLAKNIQYF.

The chain couples TRBV2 to TRBJ1-5; tentatively, D is TRBD1 (6 bases). V was cut by 6 bases and J by 4 bases, with 13 bases left in between. CDR3 length: 14 residues. Germline V CDR1 and CDR2: SNHLY, FYNNEI. DNA for the CDR3: TGTGCCAGCAGCACCAGGGGTGGGAATCAGCCCCAGCATTTT. This encodes CASSTRGGNQPQHF.

This clonotype was observed at least ten times. This rearrangement joins TRBV7-2 to TRBJ2-7, with D tentatively TRBD1 or TRBD2 (5 bases each). V lost 5 bases and J lost 7, with 15 bases in between. This CDR3 spans 13 amino acids. Germline V gene sequence: CDR1 SGHTA, CDR2 FQGNSA. The CDR3 loop is CASSPDGGGEQYF. The CDR3 DNA sequence: TGTGCCAGCAGCCCCGATGGGGGTGGGGAGCAGTACTTC.

V is TRBV6-6 and J is TRBJ1-1, with TRBD1 as a possible D gene (5 bases). Germline assignment: CDR1 MNHNY and CDR2 SVGAGI (reference sequence). The CDR3 runs to 15 residues. V shed 0 bases and J shed 1 base, with 9 bases lying between them. For the CDR3, the DNA is TGTGCCAGCAGTTACTCCAGGGTAGGGAACACTGAAGCTTTCTTT. It codes for CASSYSRVGNTEAFF.

This clonotype was counted ten times or more. The chain combines TRBV27 with TRBJ2-3, with 9 bases fitting TRBD2. The CDR3 consists of 15 residues. With 4 bases clipped from V and 4 bases from J, the junction kept 6 bases outside the gene matches. Germline V CDR1 and CDR2: MNHEY, SMNVEV (reference sequence). CDR3 DNA sequence: TGTGCCAGCAGTTCCGGCGGGGGGGGTTCAGATACGCAGTATTTT. Residues: CASSSGGGGSDTQYF.

Regarding this clonotype: This clone may be a read error of a much larger clone one base away. The rearrangement uses TRBV6-4 and TRBJ2-1; 8 nucleotides match TRBD2. The V gene's germline CDR1 is MRHNA and CDR2 SNTAGT. This CDR3 has 13 amino acids. The CDR3 DNA reads as TGTGCCAGCGGTGAGCGGGAGTACAATGAGCAGTTCTTC. Its translation is CASGEREYNEQFF.

This clonotype was observed at least ten times. The chain carries TRBV5-1 and TRBJ2-2; perhaps TRBD1 as D (6 bases). V lost 4 bases and J lost 3, with 13 bases in between. The CDR3 loop spans 15 amino acids. Germline values: CDR1 SGHRS, CDR2 YFSETQ. CDR3: CASSHGTLYTGELFF. DNA for the CDR3: TGCGCCAGCAGCCACGGGACACTGTACACCGGGGAGCTGTTTTTT.

This clonotype was counted at least ten times. The chain has TRBV6-2 or TRBV6-3 and TRBJ1-1, with 8 bases identical to TRBD1. Germline V lookup: CDR1 MNHEY, CDR2 SVGEGT. The junction had 11 bases not matched to a gene; V was cut back by 5 bases and J by 0 bases. The CDR3 is made up of 17 amino acids. CDR3 protein: CASSDGQGFFMNTEAFF. In nucleotides, the CDR3 is TGTGCCAGCAGTGACGGACAGGGTTTTTTCATGAACACTGAAGCTTTCTTT.

The chain uses TRBV20-1 and TRBJ1-4; D call uncertain. Trimming removed 6 bases at V and 4 bases at J, with 15 bases between. This CDR3 region has 14 residues. The V gene's germline CDR1 is DFQATT and CDR2 SNEGSKA (reference sequence). The CDR3 region has the DNA TGCAGTGCAAGGAAGCAGCCCGATAATGAAAAACTGTTTTTT. Its translation is CSARKQPDNEKLFF.

This clonotype has more than one count but fewer than ten. The gene calls are TRBV6-2 or TRBV6-3 and TRBJ1-1; D remains ambiguous. This CDR3 is 10 amino acids long. Germline V CDR1 and CDR2: MNHEY, SVGEGT. V was cut by 6 bases and J by 7 bases, with 6 bases left in between. The CDR3 loop reads CASSRGEAFF. For the CDR3, the DNA is TGTGCCAGCAGCCGGGGTGAAGCTTTCTTT.

This clonotype was seen a handful of times. This rearrangement joins TRBV28 to TRBJ2-1; TRBD2 is a possible D gene (6 bases). Germline CDR1 MDHEN, CDR2 SYDVKM. Trimming took 7 bases from V and 8 from J, leaving 18 bases between them. This CDR3 region has 14 residues. The CDR3 spells CASTVTSSADEQFF. CDR3 nucleotides: TGTGCCAGCACCGTGACTAGTTCTGCCGATGAGCAGTTCTTC.

This clonotype occurred many times. The rearrangement links TRBV5-6 to TRBJ2-3, with D perhaps TRBD1 (6 bases). The CDR3 consists of 14 residues. Germline lookup yields CDR1 SGHDT and CDR2 YYEEEE. V was clipped by 4 bases and J by 2 bases, with 11 bases between them. For the CDR3, the DNA is TGTGCCAGCAGCCGGTGGACAGCCACAGATACGCAGTATTTT. Protein product: CASSRWTATDTQYF.

This clonotype has a handful of counts. V usage is TRBV5-1 and J usage is TRBJ1-3; D is ambiguous. Germline assignment: CDR1 SGHRS and CDR2 YFSETQ. The CDR3 totals 12 residues. V shed 4 bases and J shed 3 bases, with 5 bases lying between them. CDR3 nucleotide sequence: TGCGCCAGCAGCACAGATGGAAACACCATATATTTT. It codes for CASSTDGNTIYF.

In its sample, this clonotype was seen many times. This chain uses TRBV7-2 with TRBJ2-1; no clear D. V was pared by 5 bases and J by 3 bases, with 14 bases between. Germline V gives CDR1 SGHTA, CDR2 FQGNSA. The CDR3 extends over 15 amino acids. In nucleotides, the CDR3 is TGTGCCAGCAGCAGCAAAGCTAGAGACTACAATGAGCAGTTCTTC. This encodes CASSSKARDYNEQFF.

This clonotype was counted at least ten times. This chain joins TRBV3-1 and TRBJ2-4; 8 bases match TRBD1. The J segment lost 10 bases and the V segment lost 4 bases, leaving 6 bases of the junction unmatched. Germline V gives CDR1 LGHDT, CDR2 YNNKEL (reference sequence). The CDR3 length is 13 residues. CDR3 DNA sequence: TGTGCCAGCAGCCCGACCGGGACAGGAATTCAGTACTTC. Translating it yields CASSPTGTGIQYF. The whole variable domain, remainder taken from reference TRBV3-1 and TRBJ2-4, is DTAVSQTPKYLVTQMGNDKSIKCEQNLGHDTMYWYKQDSKKFLKIMFSYNNKELIINETVPNRFSPKSPDKAHLNLHINSLELGDSAVYFCASSPTGTGIQYFGAGTRLSVL.

This clonotype was seen at least ten times. V usage is TRBV2 and J usage is TRBJ2-1; 8 bases are a match to TRBD2. Losses at the gene ends were 5 bases for V and 2 bases for J; bases not matched to a gene: 2. In germline, CDR1 is SNHLY, CDR2 FYNNEI. There are 14 residues in the CDR3. In DNA form, the CDR3 reads TGTGCCAGCAGTACTAGCGGCACCTACAATGAGCAGTTCTTC. Translation: CASSTSGTYNEQFF.

On this clonotype: Since a much larger clone is just one base distant, this may be a read error. V is TRBV12-3 or TRBV12-4 and J is TRBJ2-2; D call uncertain. This CDR3 is 11 amino acids long. The CDR3 DNA reads as TGTGCCAGCAATTTAAATGAGGAGCTGTTTTTT. As protein: CASNLNEELFF.

This clonotype was detected only a few times. The chain combines TRBV19 with TRBJ2-7; the D is unclear. V was trimmed by 5 bases and J by 0 bases, leaving 32 bases between them. Germline CDR1 and CDR2: LNHDA and SQIVND (reference sequence). The CDR3 has 21 amino acids. DNA of the CDR3: TGTGCCAGTAGTTTGGAGTCGTTTTTGAATCGGGCTTCCTTTAGCTCCTACGAGCAGTACGTC. Its translation is CASSLESFLNRASFSSYEQYV.

This clonotype has ten or more counts. This chain links TRBV3-2 with TRBJ2-2; TRBD2, the table's D call, was not compared with the DNA. TRBV3-2 is noted as a pseudogene. This CDR3 has 18 residues. CDR3: CASRTRLMTAANTGELFF. The CDR3 DNA is TGTGCCAGCCGAACCCGACTAATGACGGCTGCGAACACCGGGGAGCTGTTTTTT.

This clonotype was counted at least ten times. This rearrangement joins TRBV5-1 to TRBJ2-3, with D perhaps given as TRBD1 or TRBD2 (5 bases each). V shed 0 bases and J shed 2 bases, with 10 bases lying between them. The CDR3 covers 15 residues. Per the germline V gene, CDR1 is SGHRS and CDR2 is YFSETQ. The CDR3 here is CASSLGDRVTDTQYF. CDR3 in DNA: TGCGCCAGCAGCTTGGGGGACCGGGTCACAGATACGCAGTATTTT.